The present TCR beta chain was sequenced within a study of blood T cell repertoires in COVID-19. The V and J ends lost 5 bases and 4 bases respectively, with 15 bases between them. Germline CDR1 is SGHRS and CDR2 is YFSETQ. The CDR3 loop spans 14 amino acids. Clones were sequenced by immunoSEQ multiplex PCR, and TCRdb holds only the in-frame ones, with some missing. Here the sample spans about 190,000 clones, around 89% being singletons. J is TRBJ2-5 and V is TRBV5-1, with a tentative D call TRBD1 (6 bases). The sequence was collected from a human donor in a cohort sampled during active COVID-19. The sequenced material came from peripheral blood. The DNA for the CDR3 is TGCGCCAGCAGTAACAAACAGGGTCGAGAGACCCAGTACTTC. It encodes CASSNKQGRETQYF.